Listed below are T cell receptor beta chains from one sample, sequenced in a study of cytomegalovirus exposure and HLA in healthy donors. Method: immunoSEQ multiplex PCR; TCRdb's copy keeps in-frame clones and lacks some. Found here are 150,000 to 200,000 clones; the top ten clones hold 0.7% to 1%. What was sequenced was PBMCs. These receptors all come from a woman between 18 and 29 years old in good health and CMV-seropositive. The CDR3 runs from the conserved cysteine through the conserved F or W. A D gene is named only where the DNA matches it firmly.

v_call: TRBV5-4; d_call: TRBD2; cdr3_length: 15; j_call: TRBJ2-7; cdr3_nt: TGTGCCAGCAGCTATCCGGGACTAGGGGCCTACGAGCAGTACTTC; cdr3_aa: CASSYPGLGAYEQYF
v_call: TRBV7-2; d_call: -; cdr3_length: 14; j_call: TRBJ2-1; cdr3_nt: TGTGCCAGCAGCTTAGACAGCTACTACAATGAGCAGTTCTTC; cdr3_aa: CASSLDSYYNEQFF
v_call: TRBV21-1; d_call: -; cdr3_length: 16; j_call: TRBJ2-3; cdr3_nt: TGTGCCAGCAGCGGCGGGAGGGACAGGACTACAGATACGCAGTATTTT; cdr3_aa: CASSGGRDRTTDTQYF
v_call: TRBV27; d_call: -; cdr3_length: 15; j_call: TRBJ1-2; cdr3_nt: TGTGCCAGCAGTTTATGGGGAACAGGGTCTCGGGGCTACACCTTC; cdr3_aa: CASSLWGTGSRGYTF
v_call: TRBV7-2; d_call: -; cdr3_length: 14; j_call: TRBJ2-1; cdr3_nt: TGTGCCAGCAGCCCCGATCGGGGGGCCAATGAGCAGTTCTTC; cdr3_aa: CASSPDRGANEQFF
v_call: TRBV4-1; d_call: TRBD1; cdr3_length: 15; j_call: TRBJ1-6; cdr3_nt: TGCGCCAGCAGCCAAGATCAGGGGGCGAATTCACCCCTCCACTTT; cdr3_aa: CASSQDQGANSPLHF
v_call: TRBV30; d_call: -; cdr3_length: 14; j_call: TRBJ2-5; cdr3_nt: TGTGCCTGGAATACCGCAGGGATCCAAGAGACCCAGTACTTC; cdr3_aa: CAWNTAGIQETQYF
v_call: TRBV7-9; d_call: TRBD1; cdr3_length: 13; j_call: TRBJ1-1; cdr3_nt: TGTGCCAGCAGTCCAGGGGGGAGCACTGAAGCTTTCTTT; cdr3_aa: CASSPGGSTEAFF
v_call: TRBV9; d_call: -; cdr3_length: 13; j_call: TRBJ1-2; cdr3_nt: TGTGCCAGCAGCGTGGACAGTAACTATGGCTACACCTTC; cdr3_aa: CASSVDSNYGYTF
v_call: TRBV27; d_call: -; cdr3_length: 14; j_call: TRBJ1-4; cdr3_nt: TGTGCCAGCAGTTCCTTCGGTAGAGGTGAAAAACTGTTTTTT; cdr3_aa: CASSSFGRGEKLFF
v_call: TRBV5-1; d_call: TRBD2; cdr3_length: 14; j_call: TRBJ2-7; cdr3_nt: TGCGCCAGCAGCTCCGGGACTAGAGCTCTCGAGCAGTACTTC; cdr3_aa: CASSSGTRALEQYF
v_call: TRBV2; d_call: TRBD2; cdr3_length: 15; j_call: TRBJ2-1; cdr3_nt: TGTGCCAGCAGAGGAGCCCCGGGACTAATAAATGAGCAGTTCTTC; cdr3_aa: CASRGAPGLINEQFF
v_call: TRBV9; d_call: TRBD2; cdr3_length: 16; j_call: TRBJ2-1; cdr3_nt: TGTGCCAGCAGCGCGTACGGGGGGGCCGCCTACAATGAGCAGTTCTTC; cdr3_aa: CASSAYGGAAYNEQFF
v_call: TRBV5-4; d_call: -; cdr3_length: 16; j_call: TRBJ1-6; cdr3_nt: TGTGCCAGCAGCTTGGGGGGAGGGCAATATAATTCACCCCTCCACTTT; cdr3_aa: CASSLGGGQYNSPLHF
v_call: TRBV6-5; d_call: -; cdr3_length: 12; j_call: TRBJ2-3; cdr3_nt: TGTGCCAGCAGACAGGGTAGAGCTACGCAGTATTTT; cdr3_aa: CASRQGRATQYF
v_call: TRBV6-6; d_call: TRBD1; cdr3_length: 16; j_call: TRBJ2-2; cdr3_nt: TGTGCCAGCAGTTACTCGGGACAGGCGAACACCGGGGAGCTGTTTTTT; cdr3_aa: CASSYSGQANTGELFF
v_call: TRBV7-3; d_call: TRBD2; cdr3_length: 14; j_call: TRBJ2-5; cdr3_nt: TGTGCCAGCAGCGAGGCGGGGGGGAGGGAGACCCAGTACTTC; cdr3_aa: CASSEAGGRETQYF
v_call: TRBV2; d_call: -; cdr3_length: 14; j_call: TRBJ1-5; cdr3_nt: TGTGCCAGCAGTGAAGGGCAGTTCAATCAGCCCCAGCATTTT; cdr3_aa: CASSEGQFNQPQHF
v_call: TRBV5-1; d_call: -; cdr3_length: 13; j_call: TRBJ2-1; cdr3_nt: TGCGCCAGCACGGGAGTTATGGAGAATGAGCAGTTCTTC; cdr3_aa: CASTGVMENEQFF
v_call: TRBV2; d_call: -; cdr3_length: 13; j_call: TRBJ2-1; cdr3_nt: TGTGCCAGCAGAGGACTCCCCTCAAATGAGCAGTTCTTC; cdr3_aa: CASRGLPSNEQFF
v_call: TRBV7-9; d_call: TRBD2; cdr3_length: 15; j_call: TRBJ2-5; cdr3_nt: TGTGCCAGCAGCCGATGGACTAGCGGCCAAGAGACCCAGTACTTC; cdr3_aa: CASSRWTSGQETQYF
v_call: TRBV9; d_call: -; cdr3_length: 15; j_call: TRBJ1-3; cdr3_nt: TGTGCCAGCAGCAACAGACCCGAGGGAGGGAACACCATATATTTT; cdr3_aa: CASSNRPEGGNTIYF
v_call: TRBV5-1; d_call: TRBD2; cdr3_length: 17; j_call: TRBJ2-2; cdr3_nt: TGCGCCAGCAGCCATCACAAGACTAGCGGGAACACCGGGGAGCTGTTTTTT; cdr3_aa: CASSHHKTSGNTGELFF
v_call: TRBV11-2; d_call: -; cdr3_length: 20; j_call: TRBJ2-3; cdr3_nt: TGTGCCAGCAGCTTAGAGGGGGACCTAAATGGGCGGGGGCCTCCAGATACGCAGTATTTT; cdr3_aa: CASSLEGDLNGRGPPDTQYF
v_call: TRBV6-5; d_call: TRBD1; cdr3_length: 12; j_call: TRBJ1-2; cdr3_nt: TGTGCCAGCAGTCTCCAGGGGGTTGGCTACACCTTC; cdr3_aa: CASSLQGVGYTF
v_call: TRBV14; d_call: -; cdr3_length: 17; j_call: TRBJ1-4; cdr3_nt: TGTGCCAGCAGCCAAGAGAGGGCAGGGGCCTTTAATGAAAAACTGTTTTTT; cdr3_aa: CASSQERAGAFNEKLFF
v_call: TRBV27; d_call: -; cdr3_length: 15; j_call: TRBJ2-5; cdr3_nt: TGTGCCAGCAGTCGCGGCCCGGTAGGGAGGGAGACCCAGTACTTC; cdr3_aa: CASSRGPVGRETQYF
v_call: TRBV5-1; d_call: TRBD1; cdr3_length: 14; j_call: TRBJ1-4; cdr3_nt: TGCGCCAGCAGCGTGGGACAGGGAGACGAAAAACTGTTTTTT; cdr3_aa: CASSVGQGDEKLFF
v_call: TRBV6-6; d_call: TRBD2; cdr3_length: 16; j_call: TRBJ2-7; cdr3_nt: TGTGCCAGCAGTTTAAGTAGCGGGAGCCCGTCCTACGAGCAGTACTTC; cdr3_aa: CASSLSSGSPSYEQYF
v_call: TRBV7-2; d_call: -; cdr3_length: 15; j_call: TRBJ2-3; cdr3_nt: TGTGCCAGCAGCTTAGCACAGGGGAGGACAGATACGCAGTATTTT; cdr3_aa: CASSLAQGRTDTQYF
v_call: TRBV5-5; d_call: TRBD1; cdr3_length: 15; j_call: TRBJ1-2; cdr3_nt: TGTGCCAGCAGCCCGGGGACAGCGGAAAACTATGGCTACACCTTC; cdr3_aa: CASSPGTAENYGYTF
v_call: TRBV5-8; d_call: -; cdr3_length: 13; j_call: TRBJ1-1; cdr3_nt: TGTGCCAGCAGCCCGAGGGCAAACACTGAAGCTTTCTTT; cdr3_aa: CASSPRANTEAFF
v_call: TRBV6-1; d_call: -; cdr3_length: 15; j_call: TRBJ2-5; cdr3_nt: TGTGCCAGCACGGTTTCTAGCATTATGCCAGAGACCCAGTACTTC; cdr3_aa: CASTVSSIMPETQYF
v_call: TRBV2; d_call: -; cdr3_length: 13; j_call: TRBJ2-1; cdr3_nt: TGTGCCAGCAGCACCCTACAGAGCAATGAGCAGTTCTTC; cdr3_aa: CASSTLQSNEQFF
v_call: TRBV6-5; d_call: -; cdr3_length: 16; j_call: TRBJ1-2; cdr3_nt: TGTGCCAGCAGTTACTCGGCCGCTGGCAGGGGTTATGGCTACACCTTC; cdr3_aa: CASSYSAAGRGYGYTF
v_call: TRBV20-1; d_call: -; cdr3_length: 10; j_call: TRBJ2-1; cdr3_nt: TGCAGTGCGGTAGACTTCGAGCAGTTCTTC; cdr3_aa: CSAVDFEQFF
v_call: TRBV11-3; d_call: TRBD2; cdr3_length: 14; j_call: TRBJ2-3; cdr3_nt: TGTGCCAGCAGCCGGCGGGGGGGCTCAGATACGCAGTATTTT; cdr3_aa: CASSRRGGSDTQYF
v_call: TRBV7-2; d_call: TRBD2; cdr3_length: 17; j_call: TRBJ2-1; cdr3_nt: TGTGCCAGCAGCCCGAGACTAGCGGGGGGCCTTTACAATGAGCAGTTCTTC; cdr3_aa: CASSPRLAGGLYNEQFF
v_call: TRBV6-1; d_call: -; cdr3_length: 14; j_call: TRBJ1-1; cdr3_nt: TGTGCCAGCAGACCACAGGGAACGAACTGGGAAGCTTTCTTT; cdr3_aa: CASRPQGTNWEAFF
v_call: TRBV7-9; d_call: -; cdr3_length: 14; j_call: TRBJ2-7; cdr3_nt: TGTGCCAGCAGCTTAGCAGGGGTCAGCTACGAGCAGTACTTC; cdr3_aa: CASSLAGVSYEQYF
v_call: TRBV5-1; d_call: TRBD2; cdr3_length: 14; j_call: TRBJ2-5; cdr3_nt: TGCGCCAGCAGCTCAGGACTAGCGGGGGAGACCCAGTACTTC; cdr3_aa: CASSSGLAGETQYF
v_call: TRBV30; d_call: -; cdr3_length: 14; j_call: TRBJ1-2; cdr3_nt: TGTGCCTGGAGTGTTGGGGGCGGCTACTATGGCTACACCTTC; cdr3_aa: CAWSVGGGYYGYTF
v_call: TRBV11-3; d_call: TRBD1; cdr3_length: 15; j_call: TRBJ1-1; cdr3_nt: TGTGCCAGCAGCTTAGTCACAGGGGTTAGGACTGAAGCTTTCTTT; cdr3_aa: CASSLVTGVRTEAFF
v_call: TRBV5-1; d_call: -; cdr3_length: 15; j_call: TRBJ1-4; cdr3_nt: TGCGCCAGCAGCTTGGTAGGGGCAACTAATGAAAAACTGTTTTTT; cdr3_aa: CASSLVGATNEKLFF
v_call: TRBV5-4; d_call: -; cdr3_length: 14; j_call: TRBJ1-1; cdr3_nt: TGTGCCAGCAGCTTACAGGAGCCGAACACTGAAGCTTTCTTT; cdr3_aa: CASSLQEPNTEAFF
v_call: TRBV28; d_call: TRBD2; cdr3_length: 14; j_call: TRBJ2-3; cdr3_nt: TGTGCCAGCAGTTCGGGGGGGCCCCTGGATACGCAGTATTTT; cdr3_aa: CASSSGGPLDTQYF